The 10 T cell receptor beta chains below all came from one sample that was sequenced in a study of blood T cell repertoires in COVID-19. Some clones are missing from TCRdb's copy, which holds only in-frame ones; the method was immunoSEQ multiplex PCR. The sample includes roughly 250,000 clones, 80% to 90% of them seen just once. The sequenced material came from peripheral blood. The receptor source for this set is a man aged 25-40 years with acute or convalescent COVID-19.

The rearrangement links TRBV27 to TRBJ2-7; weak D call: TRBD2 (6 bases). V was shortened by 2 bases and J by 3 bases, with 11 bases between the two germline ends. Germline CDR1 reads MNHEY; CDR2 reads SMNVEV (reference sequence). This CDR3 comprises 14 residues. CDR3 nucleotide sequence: TGTGCCAGCAGTTTAAACGGCGGGAACTACGAGCAGTACTTC. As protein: CASSLNGGNYEQYF.

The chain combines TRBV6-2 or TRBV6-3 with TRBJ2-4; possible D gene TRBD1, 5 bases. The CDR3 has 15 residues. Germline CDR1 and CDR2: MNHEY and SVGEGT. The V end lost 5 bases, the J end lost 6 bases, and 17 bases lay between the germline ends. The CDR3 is CASSISSTEINIQYF. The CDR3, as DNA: TGTGCCAGCAGTATCTCATCGACAGAGATAAACATTCAGTACTTC.

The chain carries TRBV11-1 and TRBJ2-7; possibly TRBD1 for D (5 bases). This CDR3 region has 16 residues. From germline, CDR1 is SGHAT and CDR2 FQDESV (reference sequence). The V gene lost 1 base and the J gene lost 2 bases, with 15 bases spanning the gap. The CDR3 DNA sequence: TGTGCCAGCAGCTTAGACGAAGCCAGGGCGACCTACGAGCAGTACTTC. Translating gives CASSLDEARATYEQYF.

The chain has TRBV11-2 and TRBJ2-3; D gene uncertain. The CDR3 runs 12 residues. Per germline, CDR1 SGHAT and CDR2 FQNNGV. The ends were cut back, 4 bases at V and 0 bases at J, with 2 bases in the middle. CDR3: CASSSSTDTQYF. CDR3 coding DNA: TGTGCCAGCAGCTCAAGCACAGATACGCAGTATTTT. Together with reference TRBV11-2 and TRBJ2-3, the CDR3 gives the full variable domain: EAGVAQSPRYKIIEKRQSVAFWCNPISGHATLYWYQQILGQGPKLLIQFQNNGVVDDSQLPKDRFSAERLKGVDSTLKIQPAKLEDSAVYLCASSSSTDTQYFGPGTRLTVL.

CDR3 loop: CSVEAGRISTDTQYF. DNA for the CDR3: TGCAGCGTTGAAGCGGGTAGAATAAGCACAGATACGCAGTATTTT. The chain recombines TRBV29-1 with TRBJ2-3; D remains ambiguous. In germline, CDR1 is SQVTM, CDR2 ANQGSEA. Trimming cost V 1 base and J 0 bases, with 11 bases left between them. The CDR3 loop spans 15 amino acids.

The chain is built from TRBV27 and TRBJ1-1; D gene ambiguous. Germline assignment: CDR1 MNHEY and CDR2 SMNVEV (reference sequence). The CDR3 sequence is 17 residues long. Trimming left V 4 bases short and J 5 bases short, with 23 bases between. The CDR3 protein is CASSSEVVMGAGTEAFF. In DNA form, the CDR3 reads TGTGCCAGCAGTTCGGAGGTGGTTATGGGCGCGGGGACTGAAGCTTTCTTT.

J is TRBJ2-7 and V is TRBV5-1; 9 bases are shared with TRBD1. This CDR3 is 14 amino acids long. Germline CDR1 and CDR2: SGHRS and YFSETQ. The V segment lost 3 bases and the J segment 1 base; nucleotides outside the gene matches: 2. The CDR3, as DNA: TGCGCCAGCAGCTCCGGGACAGGGTCCTACGAGCAGTACTTC. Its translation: CASSSGTGSYEQYF.

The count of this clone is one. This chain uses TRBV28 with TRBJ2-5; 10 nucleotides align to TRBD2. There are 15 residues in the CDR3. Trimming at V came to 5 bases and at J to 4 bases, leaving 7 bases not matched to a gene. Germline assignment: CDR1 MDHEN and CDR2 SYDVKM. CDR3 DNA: TGTGCCAGCAGTCGGACACTAGCGGGGCGAGAGACCCAGTACTTC. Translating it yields CASSRTLAGRETQYF.

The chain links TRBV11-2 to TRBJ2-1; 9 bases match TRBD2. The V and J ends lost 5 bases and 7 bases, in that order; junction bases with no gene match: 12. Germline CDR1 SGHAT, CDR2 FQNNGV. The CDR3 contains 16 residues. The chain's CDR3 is CASSPIGGRAGNEQFF. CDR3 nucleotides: TGTGCCAGCAGCCCCATTGGCGGGAGGGCCGGAAATGAGCAGTTCTTC. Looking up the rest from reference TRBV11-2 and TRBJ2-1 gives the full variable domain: EAGVAQSPRYKIIEKRQSVAFWCNPISGHATLYWYQQILGQGPKLLIQFQNNGVVDDSQLPKDRFSAERLKGVDSTLKIQPAKLEDSAVYLCASSPIGGRAGNEQFFGPGTRLTVL.

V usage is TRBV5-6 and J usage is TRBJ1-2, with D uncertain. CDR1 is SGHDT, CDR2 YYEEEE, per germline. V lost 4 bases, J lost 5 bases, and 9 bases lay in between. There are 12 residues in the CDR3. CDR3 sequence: CASSRREYGYTF. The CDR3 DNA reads TGTGCCAGCAGCAGAAGAGAGTATGGCTACACCTTC. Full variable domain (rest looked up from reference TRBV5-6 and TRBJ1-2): DAGVTQSPTHLIKTRGQQVTLRCSPKSGHDTVSWYQQALGQGPQFIFQYYEEEERQRGNFPDRFSGHQFPNYSSELNVNALLLGDSALYLCASSRREYGYTFGSGTRLTVV.